Below, one T cell receptor (beta chain) is given with its context. Its recognized antigen is unknown. No base quality values were provided; no much bigger clone lies one nucleotide off. This record belongs to a study of ipilimumab plus nivolumab after autologous stem cell transplantation (dated by TCRdb to 2020 to 2022). With regard to the full study: The median number of doses that trial patients received was a few for ipilimumab and 7 to 9 for nivolumab. Primary refractory and relapsed disease were included in the DLBCL cohort, with 18-month progression-free survival of around 86% and 29%, respectively. Patients undergoing autologous transplant for high-risk diffuse large B cell lymphoma, mature T cell lymphoma, or multiple myeloma were enrolled in the trial. The intent-to-treat population of the trial was made up of under 40 patients.

Germline trimming: 2 bases from V, 7 bases from J; junction bases outside gene matches: 4. The germline V gene provides CDR1 SGHTA and CDR2 FQGNSA. From cysteine to phenylalanine, the CDR3 is 15 amino acids long. CDR3 DNA is the only sequence kept; it has 45 bases, read in frame from the first base. Starting 14 to 28 days after the autologous transplant, patients began checkpoint therapy, which included ipilimumab at 1 mg/kg intravenously on day 1 of selected weeks. Patients received nivolumab at 3 mg/kg intravenously on day 1 of weeks 1, 4, 7, 10, and every two weeks through week 26. This Phase Ib clinical trial tested ipilimumab plus nivolumab, a combined checkpoint inhibition, as consolidation after autologous stem cell transplantation. Overall study outcomes, separate from this receptor: Combined checkpoint inhibition appeared tolerable as post-transplant consolidation, according to the authors' conclusion. Per the authors, a biologic rationale for further study of the post-transplant checkpoint inhibition approach was offered by T cell receptor repertoire, regulatory T cell phenotype and gut microbiota profiles.

Library preparation was by the immunoSEQ multiplex PCR assay. TCRdb carries this immuneACCESS record with in-frame sequences only. Its versions omit some clonotypes, under half of them owing to an unresolved V gene in the studies checked, with the rest unexplained. The sample records over 80,000 clones, 83% of which are singletons. The ten top clones hold 2.2% of the sample. The sequences come from PBMCs, collected in a trial of ipilimumab plus nivolumab as post-transplant consolidation. The chain is assembled from TRBV7-2 and TRBJ2-1; 11 bases in the junction line up with TRBD2. The receptor was derived from a male donor with diffuse large B-cell lymphoma. The CDR3 amino acid sequence is: CASSLRASGGNEQFF. The nucleotides read TGTGCCAGCAGCTTAAGGGCTAGCGGGGGGAATGAGCAGTTCTTC.